This T cell receptor beta chain derives from a study of blood T cells in healthy people across ages. Study-wide points: Per million T cells, TCR beta diversity dropped roughly linearly as age increased.

With respect to this clonotype: Its target is unknown.

PCR was performed a second time for about 7 to 12 cycles using a sample-barcoded 5' primer and a J-beta primer mix. Via MiXCR, TCRdb re-called the 5' RACE reads, giving one row per CDR3 protein. The repertoire holds 1.2 million to 1.5 million distinct CDR3 sequences, with approximately 59% as singletons. Germline V gives CDR1 DFQATT, CDR2 SNEGSKA (reference sequence). The CDR3 totals 17 residues. The junction had 10 bases not matched to a gene; V was cut back by 5 bases and J by 3 bases. Sample: blood. V is TRBV20-1 and J is TRBJ2-1; 13 bases line up with TRBD2. The TCR was taken from a man in his late teens or twenties in good health. DNA for the CDR3: TGCAGTGCTTGGCCGGCACTAGCGGGGGGGATCTACAATGAGCAGTTCTTC. This gives the protein CSAWPALAGGIYNEQFF.